This T cell receptor (beta chain) comes out of a study of blood T cell repertoires in COVID-19. Study summary: Samples taken during acute and convalescent COVID-19 were collected in the United States, Italy and Spain.

Original methodology: Counts of nucleated cells, estimated from reference gene primer amplification, were obtained. The assay was immunoSEQ multiplex PCR, and TCRdb's table has in-frame clones only and misses some. That table gives V, J and clone size, and the DNA gave D and trimming. The table records 250,000 or so clones, roughly 83% of them present only once. Germline V gene data show CDR1 as MDHEN and CDR2 as SYDVKM. There are 16 residues in the CDR3. J was trimmed by 6 bases and V by 3 bases; bases with no gene match: 6. The source material was peripheral blood. The sequence derives from a man aged 80 or over with acute or convalescent COVID-19. This sequence joins TRBV28 and TRBJ2-1, with 12 bases that match TRBD1. In DNA, the CDR3 is TGTGCCAGCAGTTTCCCGGGGACAGGGGGCATCAATGAGCAGTTCTTC. This codes for CASSFPGTGGINEQFF.